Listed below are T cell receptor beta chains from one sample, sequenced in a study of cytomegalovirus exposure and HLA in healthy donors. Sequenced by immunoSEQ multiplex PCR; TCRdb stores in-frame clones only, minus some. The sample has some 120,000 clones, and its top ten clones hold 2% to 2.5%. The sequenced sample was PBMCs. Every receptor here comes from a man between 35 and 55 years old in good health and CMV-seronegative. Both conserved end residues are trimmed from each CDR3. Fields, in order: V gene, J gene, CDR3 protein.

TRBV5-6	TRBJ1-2	ASTLTGNYGYT
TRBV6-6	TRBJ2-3	ASSYAEAVDTQY
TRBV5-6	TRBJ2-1	ASSFPGLSYNEQF
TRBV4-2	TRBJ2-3	ASSQREGADTQY
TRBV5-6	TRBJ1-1	ASSVTLSGNTEAF
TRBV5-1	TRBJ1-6	ASSPTTGVPNSPLH
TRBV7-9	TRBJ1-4	ASSREMGTNEKLF
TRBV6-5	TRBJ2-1	ASAQRLVRGEQF
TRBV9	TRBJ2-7	ASSPRGSGAYEQY
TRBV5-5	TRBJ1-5	ASSLAAGALGQPQH
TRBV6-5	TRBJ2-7	ASSFGLAGGQY
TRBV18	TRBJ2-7	ASSQPLAGESEQY
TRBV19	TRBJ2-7	ASSMRGGRAGSYEQY
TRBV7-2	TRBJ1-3	ASRDSGTGVNTIY
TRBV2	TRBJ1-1	ASRRSGTEAF
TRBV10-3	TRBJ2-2	AISGQQTNTGELF
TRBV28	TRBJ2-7	ASSLGDRVYEQY
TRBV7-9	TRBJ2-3	ASSLREEKDTQY
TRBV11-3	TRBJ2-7	ASSSSGTGFNEQY
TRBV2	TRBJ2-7	ASTSVPNYEQY